This T cell receptor (beta chain) was sequenced in a study of response to subunit inactivated influenza vaccine (dated by TCRdb to the late 2010s). Concerning the study at large: Deep quantitative T cell receptor repertoire profiling was used in the study to track responses to a trivalent subunit inactivated influenza vaccine. Broader findings and caveats from the paper: The authors proposed that each seasonal influenza vaccination may bring in only a limited number of new T cells.

This clonotype was detected only a few times. Its antigen remains unidentified. No quality values exist for individual bases; no much larger clone is one base distant. Library generation was performed with RT-PCR. TCRdb records Illumina HiSeq 2500 as the sequencer. TCRdb took the public reads, trimmed them with fastp at Q25, ran MiXCR for clone calling and kept in-frame beta chains. Rows merge per CDR3 protein into single entries with the most common DNA and genes. A total of 600,000 to 850,000 distinct CDR3 sequences appear in this sample, 13% to 15% of them only once. The ten biggest clones cover less than 9% of the sample. The junction carries 9 bases between V and J, which are trimmed by 6 bases and 4 bases respectively. The CDR3, from cysteine to phenylalanine, totals 13 residues. This entry keeps only the CDR3 DNA: 39 bases, framed from base 1. CDR1 and CDR2 were assigned from the germline V gene as SNHLY and FYNNEI.

The chain links TRBV2 with TRBJ2-2, with no confident D gene call. This specimen was PBMCs from blood, taken 14 to 15 days before vaccination. The clonotype originates from a man aged 50 or older who received an inactivated influenza vaccine. Donor details come from another sample of the same person, matched by shared clones. The CDR3 region: CASSLKPTGELFF. The nucleotide sequence is TGTGCCAGCAGCCTGAAGCCCACCGGGGAGCTGTTTTTT.